This TCR beta chain was recovered during a study of blood T cell repertoires in COVID-19. Study at large: Both acute and convalescent COVID-19 samples were obtained from the United States, Italy and Spain.

Assay: immunoSEQ multiplex PCR; the TCRdb copy retains only in-frame clones and omits some. This table has about 74,000 clones, about 92% appearing once. CDR3 size: 14 residues. Trimming cost V 1 base and J 3 bases, with 8 bases left between them. Germline V CDR1 and CDR2: SEHNR, FQNEAQ (reference sequence). The clonotype was recovered from a human donor in a cohort sampled during active COVID-19. V usage is TRBV7-9 and J usage is TRBJ2-3; D call uncertain. The sample taken for sequencing was peripheral blood. CDR3 nucleotide sequence: TGTGCCAGCAGCTTAGAAGAGGATACAGATACGCAGTATTTT. Residues: CASSLEEDTDTQYF.